This T cell receptor (beta chain) was captured by sequencing in a study of shared clonotypes between healthy human individuals. Study-level findings and limits: Naive subsets generally had larger estimated richness than memory subsets. Naive CD4 clonotype sharing across several donors was around 5%.

Execution of the assay was at deep level. Roughly 200 ng DNA, tens of thousands of T cell genomes, went into each sorted-subset replicate PCR. Clones were sequenced by immunoSEQ multiplex PCR, and TCRdb holds only the in-frame ones, with some missing. The sample shows millions of clones, approximately 90% of them seen only once. The germline CDR1 and CDR2 sequences are LNHNV and YYDKDF (reference sequence). Trimming removed 0 bases at V and 2 bases at J, with 11 bases between. The CDR3 extends over 17 amino acids. This clone has a single count. The antigen remains undetermined. Sequenced sample: naive CD4+ T cells sorted from blood. As for subset: CD45RA+ positively selected. This TCR was sampled from a man between 18 and 29 years old in good health. The chain joins TRBV15 to TRBJ2-6; D uncertain. The CDR3 is CATSRELGIAGANVLTF. The CDR3 DNA reads as TGTGCCACCAGCAGAGAATTAGGGATTGCTGGGGCCAACGTCCTGACTTTC.